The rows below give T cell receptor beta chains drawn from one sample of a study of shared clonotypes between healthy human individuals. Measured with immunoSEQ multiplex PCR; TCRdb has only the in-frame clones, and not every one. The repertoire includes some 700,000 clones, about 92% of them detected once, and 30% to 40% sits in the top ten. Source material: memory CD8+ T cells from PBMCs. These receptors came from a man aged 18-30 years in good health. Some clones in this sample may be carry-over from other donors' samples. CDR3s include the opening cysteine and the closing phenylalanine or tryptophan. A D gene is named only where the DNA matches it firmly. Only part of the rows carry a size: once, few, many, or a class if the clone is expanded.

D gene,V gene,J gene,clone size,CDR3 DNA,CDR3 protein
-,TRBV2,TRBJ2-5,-,TGTGCCAGCACCGACGGGGGACAAGAGACCCAGTACTTC,CASTDGGQETQYF
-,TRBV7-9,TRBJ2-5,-,TGTGCCAGCAGCTCTTACAGTCAACAAGAGACCCAGTACTTC,CASSSYSQQETQYF
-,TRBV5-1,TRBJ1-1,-,TGCGCCAGCAGCTTGTCCCGCCGGACTCTCACTGAAGCTTTCTTT,CASSLSRRTLTEAFF
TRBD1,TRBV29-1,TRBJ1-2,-,TGCAGCGCGTCCCTGACCCTACAGGGGTTCTATGGCTACACCTTC,CSASLTLQGFYGYTF
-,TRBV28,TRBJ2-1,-,TGTGCCAGCAGTTTATCAATTGGAGAGCAGTTCTTC,CASSLSIGEQFF
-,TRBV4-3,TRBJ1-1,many,TGCGCCAGCAGCCAAGATGGCGCTGAAGCTTTCTTT,CASSQDGAEAFF
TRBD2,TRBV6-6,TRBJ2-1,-,TGTGCCAGCTCGACTAGCGACTACAATGAGCAGTTCTTC,CASSTSDYNEQFF
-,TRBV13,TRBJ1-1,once,TGTGCCAGCAGCCATCCTGGGACCGAACCTTTCTTT,CASSHPGTEPFF
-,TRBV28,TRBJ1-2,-,TGTGCCAGCAGGCCCTCCGTTCGGGACACAAATAACTATGGCTACACCTTC,CASRPSVRDTNNYGYTF
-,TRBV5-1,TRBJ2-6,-,TGCGCCAGCAGCTTGTTATACTCTGGGGCCAACGTCCTGACTTTC,CASSLLYSGANVLTF
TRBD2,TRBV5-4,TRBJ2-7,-,TGTGCCAGCAGCTCGCTACCCCTAGCGGGAGAAAGCTACGAGCAGTACTTC,CASSSLPLAGESYEQYF